A single T cell receptor (beta chain) is shown here with its context. What it binds is unknown. These data originate in a study of OX40 agonist ivuxolimab in advanced cancers. On the study more broadly: Dose-escalation patients were diagnosed with hepatocellular carcinoma, melanoma, renal cell cancer or head and neck cancer. Findings and caveats of the study: Expanded clones were, on average, more numerous among CD8+ T cells than CD4+. At 0.1 to 3.0 mg/kg, CD4+ and CD8+ blood T cells expanded clonally by week 6.

This CDR3 spans 13 amino acids. Germline V gene data show CDR1 as ENHRY and CDR2 as SYGVKD. V shed 8 bases, J shed 10 bases, and the junction held 11 bases outside the gene matches. TCRdb's copy holds only in-frame clones and misses some; the assay was immunoSEQ multiplex PCR. The sample records around 70,000 clones, roughly four fifths being singletons. Specimen: CD4+ or CD8+ T cells sorted from blood, collected in a trial of the OX40 agonist ivuxolimab. The J gene is TRBJ1-2, the V gene TRBV10-3; 9 bases fit TRBD1. This sequence was found in an adult with an advanced solid tumor such as melanoma, head and neck, liver or kidney cancer. In DNA form, the CDR3 reads TGTGCCATCCAGTCCGGGACAGGGTATTACTACACCTTC. Its protein product is CAIQSGTGYYYTF.